What follows are 30 T cell receptor beta chains derived from one specimen sequenced in a study of blood T cell repertoires in COVID-19. Produced via immunoSEQ multiplex PCR; TCRdb's table is partial and in-frame only. The sample shows about 210,000 clones, approximately 90% of them seen only once. The sequencing sample was made of peripheral blood. These receptor sequences come from a man aged 30-40 years with acute or convalescent COVID-19.

The chain recombines TRBV9 with TRBJ2-7; possibly TRBD1 for D (6 bases). CDR1 SGDLS and CDR2 YYNGEE come from the germline V gene. This CDR3 comprises 14 residues. V was clipped by 4 bases and J by 9 bases, with 20 bases between them. In DNA, the CDR3 is TGTGCCAGCAGCTCCGGGACACACCCGTCCGGGCAGTACTTC. Protein sequence: CASSSGTHPSGQYF. The entire variable domain, with the rest obtained from reference TRBV9 and TRBJ2-7, is as follows: DSGVTQTPKHLITATGQRVTLRCSPRSGDLSVYWYQQSLDQGLQFLIQYYNGEERAKGNILERFSAQQFPDLHSELNLSSLELGDSALYFCASSSGTHPSGQYFGPGTRLTVT.

This chain uses TRBV7-9 with TRBJ2-5; TRBD2 agrees at 10 bases. V lost 4 bases, J lost 1 base, and 6 bases stayed unmatched. Germline-derived CDR1 and CDR2 are SEHNR and FQNEAQ (reference sequence). The CDR3 loop spans 16 amino acids. The CDR3 sequence: CASSSYGLAAQETQYF. The CDR3 nucleotides read TGTGCCAGCAGCTCCTACGGACTAGCGGCCCAAGAGACCCAGTACTTC.

This clone was seen once. V gene TRBV3-1 (or the pseudogene TRBV3-2) combines with J gene TRBJ1-2; D unresolved. Germline CDR1 LGHDT, CDR2 YNNKEL (reference sequence). The V gene lost 1 base and the J gene lost 5 bases, with 8 bases spanning the gap. The CDR3 consists of 13 residues. CDR3 region: CASSQAQWYGYTF. The DNA for the CDR3 is TGTGCCAGCAGCCAAGCACAGTGGTATGGCTACACCTTC.

This sequence joins TRBV3-1 (or the pseudogene TRBV3-2) and TRBJ2-4; 8 bases agree with TRBD1. V gave up 3 bases and J gave up 0 bases; unmatched junction bases: 4. CDR1 is LGHDT, CDR2 YNNKEL, per germline (reference sequence). The CDR3 has 16 amino acids. DNA of the CDR3: TGTGCCAGCAGCCATGACAGGGGATTAGCCAAAAACATTCAGTACTTC. Encoded protein: CASSHDRGLAKNIQYF.

Points on this clone: The same CDR3 can be traced to other DNA sequences in this sample. The chain carries TRBV9 and TRBJ1-6, with D uncertain. The V gene lost 4 bases and the J gene lost 4 bases, with 12 bases spanning the gap. Germline V gives CDR1 SGDLS, CDR2 YYNGEE. The CDR3 consists of 15 residues. CDR3 nucleotide sequence: TGTGCCAGCAGCAGCGGCGACGGATATAATTCACCCCTCCACTTT. Its translation: CASSSGDGYNSPLHF.

This chain joins TRBV4-1 and TRBJ1-4; 10 bases are shared with TRBD1. V was pared by 6 bases and J by 2 bases, with 9 bases of the junction left unmatched. The CDR3 consists of 17 residues. Germline V lookup: CDR1 MGHRA, CDR2 YSYEKL. The chain's CDR3 is CASSHPGQGLTNEKLFF. The CDR3 nucleotides are TGCGCCAGCAGTCACCCGGGACAGGGGTTGACTAATGAAAAACTGTTTTTT.

V is TRBV28 and J is TRBJ2-1; D remains unclear. The CDR3 spans 12 residues. With 6 bases removed from V and 9 bases from J, the gap between germline ends came to 12 bases. Germline V gene lookup returns CDR1 MDHEN and CDR2 SYDVKM. CDR3 sequence reads: CASSLLTSEQFF. DNA for the CDR3: TGTGCCAGCAGCCTGTTGACATCTGAGCAGTTCTTC.

The chain employs TRBV19 and TRBJ1-3; D perhaps matches TRBD1 (5 bases). This CDR3 is 16 amino acids long. Germline V gene lookup returns CDR1 LNHDA and CDR2 SQIVND (reference sequence). Trimming stripped 7 bases from V and 4 bases from J, with 20 bases between. In nucleotides, the CDR3 is TGTGCCAGTACCCCCCCGGAGGGGTCAAGAGGAAACACCATATATTTT. Translated: CASTPPEGSRGNTIYF.

In the case of this clone: Other DNA sequences in the same sample also yield this CDR3. This chain links TRBV5-1 with TRBJ2-1; 7 positions agree with TRBD2. The CDR3 extends over 14 amino acids. Trimming cost V 4 bases and J 0 bases; bases outside gene matches: 1. CDR1 is SGHRS and CDR2 is YFSETQ in the germline V gene. CDR3 sequence: CASSPGGSYNEQFF. The CDR3 bases are TGCGCCAGCAGCCCGGGAGGCTCCTACAATGAGCAGTTCTTC. Full variable domain (outside the CDR3, taken from reference TRBV5-1 and TRBJ2-1): KAGVTQTPRYLIKTRGQQVTLSCSPISGHRSVSWYQQTPGQGLQFLFEYFSETQRNKGNFPGRFSGRQFSNSRSEMNVSTLELGDSALYLCASSPGGSYNEQFFGPGTRLTVL.

The chain is built from TRBV3-1 (or the pseudogene TRBV3-2) and TRBJ1-4; D unclear. Trimming left V 1 base short and J 8 bases short, with 8 bases between. In germline, CDR1 is LGHDT, CDR2 YNNKEL (reference sequence). The CDR3 extends over 13 amino acids. The CDR3, as DNA: TGTGCCAGCAGCCAAGGAACGGTAGAAAAACTGTTTTTT. Its translation: CASSQGTVEKLFF.

The chain recombines TRBV27 with TRBJ1-5; tentative D call: TRBD1 (5 bases). Trimming cost V 6 bases and J 4 bases, with 22 bases left between them. The germline V gene encodes CDR1 MNHEY and CDR2 SMNVEV (reference sequence). This CDR3 is built from 17 residues. The CDR3 DNA follows: TGTGCCAGCAGGCCTACTCGACAGACGCTTCGAAATCAGCCCCAGCATTTT. Protein product: CASRPTRQTLRNQPQHF.

CDR3 bases: TGTGCCAGCAGCCCGATACTAGCGGACCCAGTGCGCACCGGGGAGCTGTTTTTT. Translated: CASSPILADPVRTGELFF. The chain joins TRBV7-9 to TRBJ2-2; 8 bases agree with TRBD2. CDR3 length equals 18 residues. After removal of 5 bases from V and 4 bases from J, the junction contained 15 bases not matched to a gene. From germline, CDR1 is SEHNR and CDR2 FQNEAQ (reference sequence).

V usage is TRBV6-6 and J usage is TRBJ2-7, with a weak D call TRBD2 (6 bases). The CDR3 has 14 residues. Germline assignment: CDR1 MNHNY and CDR2 SVGAGI (reference sequence). V dropped 7 bases and J dropped 6 bases, with 19 bases sitting between them. DNA of the CDR3: TGTGCCAGCAAGCCGGGACTGTCTTCCCTCGAGCAGTACTTC. Translating gives CASKPGLSSLEQYF.

The gene calls are TRBV7-3 and TRBJ2-5; a weak D match, TRBD1 (6 bases). The CDR3 has 15 amino acids. Germline CDR1 reads SGHTA; CDR2 reads FQGTGA. V was clipped by 1 base and J by 2 bases, with 11 bases between them. CDR3 sequence (DNA): TGTGCCAGCAGCTTAAGTGGACAGATACAAGAGACCCAGTACTTC. This encodes CASSLSGQIQETQYF.

The J gene is TRBJ2-7, the V gene TRBV5-1, with TRBD2 identical over 12 bases. This CDR3 is 16 amino acids long. Germline CDR1 is SGHRS and CDR2 is YFSETQ. The junction had 9 bases not matched to a gene; V was cut back by 1 base and J by 7 bases. The DNA for the CDR3 is TGCGCCAGCAGCTTGACTCCTACTAGCGGGGGGTGGGAGCAGTACTTC. Its protein is CASSLTPTSGGWEQYF.

This clone appeared once. The CDR3 sequence: CASSMQTTNEKLFF. The CDR3, as DNA: TGCGCCAGCAGCATGCAGACAACTAATGAAAAACTGTTTTTT. V usage is TRBV5-1 and J usage is TRBJ1-4; no firm D call. This CDR3 spans 14 amino acids. Germline V gives CDR1 SGHRS, CDR2 YFSETQ. V was clipped by 4 bases and J by 0 bases, with 7 bases between them.

This clone was observed a single time. The chain joins TRBV20-1 to TRBJ2-5; D is ambiguous. The germline gives CDR1 DFQATT, CDR2 SNEGSKA (reference sequence). V was cut by 5 bases and J by 2 bases, with 9 bases left in between. The CDR3 loop spans 12 amino acids. As DNA, the CDR3 is TGCAGTGCTCGTGGAGCACAAGAGACCCAGTACTTC. It specifies CSARGAQETQYF.

This chain links TRBV14 with TRBJ1-1; 7 bases align to TRBD1. Trimming at V came to 0 bases and at J to 4 bases, leaving 17 bases not matched to a gene. This CDR3 has 19 amino acids. Germline V gives CDR1 SGHDN, CDR2 FVKESK. The CDR3 loop reads CASSQDIGQGVGRGTEAFF. As DNA, the CDR3 is TGTGCCAGCAGCCAAGATATAGGGCAGGGGGTTGGGCGCGGCACTGAAGCTTTCTTT.

The J gene is TRBJ2-7, the V gene TRBV6-5; D gene unclear. Trimming cost V 8 bases and J 4 bases, with 9 bases left between them. Germline V gene data show CDR1 as MNHEY and CDR2 as SVGAGI. CDR3 size: 11 residues. The CDR3 nucleotides read TGTGCCAGCGGATTGCGGTACGAGCAGTACTTC. Translating gives CASGLRYEQYF.

This clone has only one observation. The chain has TRBV28 and TRBJ1-2; D is ambiguous. CDR1 is MDHEN, CDR2 SYDVKM, per germline. V lost 5 bases, J lost 7 bases, and 11 bases lay in between. The CDR3 spans 12 residues. CDR3 region: CASSQRTAGYTF. CDR3 in DNA: TGTGCCAGCAGTCAACGGACTGCTGGCTACACCTTC.

The rearrangement uses TRBV27 and TRBJ1-2, with D perhaps matching TRBD1 (6 bases). In germline, CDR1 is MNHEY, CDR2 SMNVEV (reference sequence). The CDR3 contains 15 residues. Trimming took 6 bases from V and 3 from J, leaving 17 bases between them. The CDR3 sequence is CASSPGQKIHYGYTF. The CDR3 DNA reads as TGTGCCAGCAGCCCAGGACAGAAGATTCACTATGGCTACACCTTC.

This chain joins TRBV28 and TRBJ1-2; 11 bases fit TRBD1. Germline V lookup: CDR1 MDHEN, CDR2 SYDVKM. The CDR3 runs 15 residues. Trimming removed 3 bases from V and 8 bases from J; junction bases left unmatched: 8. The CDR3 DNA sequence: TGTGCCAGCAGTTTGTTCATGGGACAGGGGGGCGGCTACACCTTC. Translating gives CASSLFMGQGGGYTF.

This chain uses TRBV5-6 with TRBJ1-1, with D tentatively TRBD1 (5 bases). This CDR3 region has 12 residues. The germline V and J ends were trimmed by 1 base and 8 bases, with 9 bases remaining between them. Germline values: CDR1 SGHDT, CDR2 YYEEEE. The CDR3 sequence: CASSLPRGEAFF. The CDR3 coding sequence is TGTGCCAGCAGCTTGCCGCGGGGCGAAGCTTTCTTT.

The chain links TRBV7-2 to TRBJ1-3; the match to TRBD1 covers 8 bases. This CDR3 contains 17 residues. Trimming removed 1 base from V and 3 bases from J; junction bases left unmatched: 8. Germline V gene data show CDR1 as SGHTA and CDR2 as FQGNSA. CDR3 DNA sequence: TGTGCCAGCAGCTTAGGAAGCAGGGGGCGAGTTGGAAACACCATATATTTT. Protein: CASSLGSRGRVGNTIYF.

V usage is TRBV30 and J usage is TRBJ1-6; D is perhaps TRBD1 (5 bases). This CDR3 comprises 17 residues. With 5 bases removed from V and 0 bases from J, the gap between germline ends came to 17 bases. Germline values: CDR1 GTSNPN, CDR2 SVGIG (reference sequence). CDR3 in amino acids: CAWSRAFVGSYNSPLHF. CDR3 bases: TGTGCCTGGTCCAGGGCCTTCGTCGGCTCCTATAATTCACCCCTCCACTTT.

The chain couples TRBV6-6 to TRBJ2-7, with TRBD1 as a possible D gene (6 bases). Trimming left V 2 bases short and J 1 base short, with 15 bases between. CDR1 MNHNY and CDR2 SVGAGI come from the germline V gene (reference sequence). This CDR3 comprises 16 residues. For the CDR3, the DNA is TGTGCCAGCAGTTACGACCCTTACAGGGATTCCTACGAGCAGTACTTC. Translating gives CASSYDPYRDSYEQYF.

In this sample, this clone turned up once. The chain has TRBV5-8 and TRBJ1-6; D gene unclear. This CDR3 spans 15 amino acids. Looked up from germline, CDR1 is SGHTS and CDR2 is YDEGEE. V was shortened by 0 bases and J by 2 bases, with 6 bases between the two germline ends. The DNA for the CDR3 is TGTGCCAGCAGCTTGGAACAGCCCTATAATTCACCCCTCCACTTT. Amino acid sequence: CASSLEQPYNSPLHF.

The rearrangement uses TRBV6-6 and TRBJ1-5, with 8 nucleotides matching TRBD1. The CDR3 sequence is 20 residues long. CDR1 and CDR2 from the germline V gene are MNHNY and SVGAGI (reference sequence). J was trimmed by 1 base and V by 6 bases; bases with no gene match: 20. This CDR3 is CASSPGPYGGTGRSNQPQHF. Here the CDR3 DNA reads TGTGCCAGCAGCCCCGGGCCATACGGAGGGACAGGTAGGAGCAATCAGCCCCAGCATTTT.

As to this clone: Germline and junction disagree at one end, which may indicate a read error. The J gene is TRBJ2-5, the V gene TRBV3-1 (or the pseudogene TRBV3-2); 16 bases are shared with TRBD2. Germline CDR1 LGHDT, CDR2 YNNKEL (reference sequence). This CDR3 is built from 17 residues. For the CDR3, the DNA is TGTGCCAGCAGGCAAGTGGGACTAGCGGGAGGGCAAGAGACCCAGTACTTC. Its protein product is CASRQVGLAGGQETQYF.

The gene calls are TRBV6-6 and TRBJ2-7; the D gene is possibly TRBD2 (6 bases). V gave up 10 bases and J gave up 3 bases, with 19 bases separating them. This CDR3 is built from 14 residues. In germline, CDR1 is MNHNY, CDR2 SVGAGI (reference sequence). CDR3 nucleotide sequence: TGTGCCACCCTCGGAGGGTCGGGGAGCTACGAGCAGTACTTC. Translating gives CATLGGSGSYEQYF.